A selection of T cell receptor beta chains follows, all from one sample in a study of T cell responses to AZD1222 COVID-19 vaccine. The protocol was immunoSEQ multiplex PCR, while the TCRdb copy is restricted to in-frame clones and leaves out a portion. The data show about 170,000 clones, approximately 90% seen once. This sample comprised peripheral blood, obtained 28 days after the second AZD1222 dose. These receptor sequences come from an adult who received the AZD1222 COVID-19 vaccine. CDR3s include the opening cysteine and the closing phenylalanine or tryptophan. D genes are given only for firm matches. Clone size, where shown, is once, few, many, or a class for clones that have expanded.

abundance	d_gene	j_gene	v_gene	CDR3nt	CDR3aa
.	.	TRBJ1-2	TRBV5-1	TGCGCCAGCAGCTTGGCCGAAACTAACTATGGCTACACCTTC	CASSLAETNYGYTF
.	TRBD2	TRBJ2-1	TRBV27	TGTGCCAGCACGGGGCTGGCTAGCGGGGAGTACAATGAGCAGTTCTTC	CASTGLASGEYNEQFF
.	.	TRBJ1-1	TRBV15	TGTGCCACCAGCAGAGCGAGAAACACTGAAGCTTTCTTT	CATSRARNTEAFF
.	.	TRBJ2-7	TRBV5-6	TGTGCCAGCAGCTTGGGGCAGGGTCACGACGAGCAGTACTTC	CASSLGQGHDEQYF
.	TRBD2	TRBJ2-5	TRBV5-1	TGCGCCAGCAGCTTTAGCGGGGGGTACCAAGAGACCCAGTACTTC	CASSFSGGYQETQYF
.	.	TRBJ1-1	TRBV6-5	TGTGCCAGCAGTTCAAGAATGAACACTGAAGCTTTCTTT	CASSSRMNTEAFF
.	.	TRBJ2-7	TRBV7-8	TGTGCCAGCAGCTCCAGACAGAAGTCCTACGAGCAGTACTTC	CASSSRQKSYEQYF
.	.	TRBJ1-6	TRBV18	TGTGCCAGCTCACCACTCCAGGTTAATTCACCCCTCCACTTT	CASSPLQVNSPLHF
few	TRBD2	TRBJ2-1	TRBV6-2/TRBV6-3	TGTGCCAGCAGCCCTAGCGGGGAGGGGAGCAATGAGCAGTTCTTC	CASSPSGEGSNEQFF
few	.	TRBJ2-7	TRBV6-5	TGTGCCAGCAGTTACTCGGTCGGGGAAACCACCTACGAGCAGTACTTC	CASSYSVGETTYEQYF
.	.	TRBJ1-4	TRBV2	TGTGCCAGCAGTCTCTGGAAACCCCATGCAACTAATGAAAAACTGTTTTTT	CASSLWKPHATNEKLFF
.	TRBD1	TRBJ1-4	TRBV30	TGTGCTGCACAGGGGCGCATGTATGAAAAACTGTTTTTT	CAAQGRMYEKLFF
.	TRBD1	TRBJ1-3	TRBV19	TGTGCCAGTAGTAGTCGGGGACAGGTACTTTCTGGAAACACCATATATTTT	CASSSRGQVLSGNTIYF
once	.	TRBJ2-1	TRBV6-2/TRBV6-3	TGTGCCAGCAGTATCCGGGACAAATACAATGAGCAGTTCTTC	CASSIRDKYNEQFF
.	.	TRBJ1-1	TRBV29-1	TGCAGCGTTGGGTCAGGGCACCCACCTCAGCGAGCTTTCTTT	CSVGSGHPPQRAFF
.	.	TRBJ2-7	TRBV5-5	TGTGCCAGCAGCCATTGGGGGATTATTAGCTCCTACGAGCAGTACTTC	CASSHWGIISSYEQYF
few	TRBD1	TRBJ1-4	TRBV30	TGTGCCTGGAGAGGTCCTCCGACAGGGTATGGTGATGAAAAACTGTTTTTT	CAWRGPPTGYGDEKLFF
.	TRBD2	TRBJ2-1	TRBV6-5	TGTGCCAGCAGTTACTCTAGCGGGGCAACCAATGAGCAGTTCTTC	CASSYSSGATNEQFF
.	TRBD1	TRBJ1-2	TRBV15	TGTGCCACCAGCAGGGAGACAGGGGACTATGGCTACACCTTC	CATSRETGDYGYTF
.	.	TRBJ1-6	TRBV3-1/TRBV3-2	TGTGCCAGCAGCCAAGCCCCGGGACTCCTTAATTCACCCCTCCACTTT	CASSQAPGLLNSPLHF
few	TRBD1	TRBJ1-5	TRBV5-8	TGTGCCAGCAGCGCCCTCCAGGGGGATTACAATCAGCCCCAGCATTTT	CASSALQGDYNQPQHF
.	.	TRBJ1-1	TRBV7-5	TGTGTCAGAAGCTTAGTTGGTTTATGGGGCCCCCCCCGCGGAGCTTTCTTT	CVRSLVGLWGPPRGAFF
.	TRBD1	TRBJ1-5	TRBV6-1	TGTGCCAGCAGTGGAAAATGGGACAGGGGGTGGGGTAGCAATCAGCCCCAGCATTTT	CASSGKWDRGWGSNQPQHF
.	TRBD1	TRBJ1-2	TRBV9	TGTGCCAGCAGCATCCGACAGGGAAATCGAGAGGGCTACACCTTC	CASSIRQGNREGYTF
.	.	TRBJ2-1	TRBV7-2	TGTGCCAGCAGCGTTGGTACTATGAACAATGAGCAGTTCTTC	CASSVGTMNNEQFF
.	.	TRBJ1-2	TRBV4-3	TGCGCCAGCAGCCAAGATCTGGGGAGGAACTATGGCTACACCTTC	CASSQDLGRNYGYTF
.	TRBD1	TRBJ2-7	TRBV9	TGTGCCAGCAGCAGAACCGGGACAGGGGCCTACGAGCAGTACTTC	CASSRTGTGAYEQYF
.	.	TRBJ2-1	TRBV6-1	TGTGCCAGCAGTGAACGGCCTAACAATGAGCAGTTCTTC	CASSERPNNEQFF
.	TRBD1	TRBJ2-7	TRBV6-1	TGTGCCAGCAGTGAACAGGGGGCGAGCTCCTACGAGCAGTACTTC	CASSEQGASSYEQYF
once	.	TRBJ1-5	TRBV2	TGTGCCAGCAGAAAGGGGGGTCAGCCCCAGCATTTT	CASRKGGQPQHF
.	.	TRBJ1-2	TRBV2	TGTGCCAGCAGCTTTATTGACAGAAACTATGGCTACACCTTC	CASSFIDRNYGYTF
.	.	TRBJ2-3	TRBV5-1	TGCGCCAGCAGCTTGTTTCGGGGAAGCACAGATACGCAGTATTTT	CASSLFRGSTDTQYF
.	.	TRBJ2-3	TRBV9	TGTGCCAGCAGCGTAAGGAGCGGGTACACAGATACGCAGTATTTT	CASSVRSGYTDTQYF
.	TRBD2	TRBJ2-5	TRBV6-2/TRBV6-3	TGTGCCAGCAGTTACGGACTAGCGGGGGGGCCGGCGGAGACCCAGTACTTC	CASSYGLAGGPAETQYF
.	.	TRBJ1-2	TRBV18	TGTGCCAGCTCACCACGGATGGAGTCTGGCTACACCTTC	CASSPRMESGYTF
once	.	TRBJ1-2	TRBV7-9	TGTGCCAGCAGCCCGCAGGAAATCCTTGGGGGCTACACCTTC	CASSPQEILGGYTF
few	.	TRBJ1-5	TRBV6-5	TGTGCCAGCAGTTACAAGGGGCAGGGGCAGCCCCAGCATTTT	CASSYKGQGQPQHF
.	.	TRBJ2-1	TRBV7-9	TGTGCCAGCAGCTTAGCGGTAGCCGGGAGCTCGCCCTACAATGAGCAGTTCTTC	CASSLAVAGSSPYNEQFF
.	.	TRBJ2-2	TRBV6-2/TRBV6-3	TGTGCCAGCAGTTACCCGGGGGAGCTGTTTTTT	CASSYPGELFF
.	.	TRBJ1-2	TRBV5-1	TGCGCCAGCTCTTTGGTGGGGGAGAACTATGGCTACACCTTC	CASSLVGENYGYTF
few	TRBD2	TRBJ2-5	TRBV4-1	TGCGCCAGCAGCCAAGTGGGGGGGATGGAGACCCAGTACTTC	CASSQVGGMETQYF
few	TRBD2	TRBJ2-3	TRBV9	TGTGCCAGCAGCGTCGCCGGGGGGGCGTCAGATACGCAGTATTTT	CASSVAGGASDTQYF
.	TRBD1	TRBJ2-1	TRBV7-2	TGTGCCAGCAGCTATGGACAGGGAGGTAACGAGCAGTTCTTC	CASSYGQGGNEQFF
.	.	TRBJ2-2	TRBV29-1	TGCAGCGTTGTAGCGAGCTCGAACACCGGGGAGCTGTTTTTT	CSVVASSNTGELFF
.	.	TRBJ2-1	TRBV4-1	TGCGCCAGCAGCCAAGATCTGAAATGGTGGGAGAATGAGCAGTTCTTC	CASSQDLKWWENEQFF
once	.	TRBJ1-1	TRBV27	TGTGCCAGCAGATCAACAGGGAAGTTAGAGACTGAAGCTTTCTTT	CASRSTGKLETEAFF
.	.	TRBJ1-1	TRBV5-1	TGCGCCAGCAGCGTGGACAGCTCGAACACTGAAGCTTTCTTT	CASSVDSSNTEAFF
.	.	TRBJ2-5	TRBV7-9	TGTGCCAGCAGCGAACAAGAGACCCAGTACTTC	CASSEQETQYF
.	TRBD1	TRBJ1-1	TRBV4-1	TGCGCCAGCAGCCCGGGACAGGAGGCCCCCTGGAACACTGAAGCTTTCTTT	CASSPGQEAPWNTEAFF
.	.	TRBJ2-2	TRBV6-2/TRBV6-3	TGTGCCAGCAGTTACCAGGGATTGGACACCGGGGAGCTGTTTTTT	CASSYQGLDTGELFF
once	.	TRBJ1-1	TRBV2	TGTGCCAGCAGAGCCCTCCGTGCGGGGCCTGAAGCTTTCTTT	CASRALRAGPEAFF
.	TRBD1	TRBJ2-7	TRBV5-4	TGTGCCAGCAGCTCCGGGACAGCAACCTACGAGCAGTACTTC	CASSSGTATYEQYF
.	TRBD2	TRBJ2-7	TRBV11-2	TGTGCCAGCAGCTTATACCCGGGACTAGCGGGGGCCTACGAGCAGTACTTC	CASSLYPGLAGAYEQYF
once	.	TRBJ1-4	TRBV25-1	TGTGCCAGCAGTGACTATGGGGGTGAAAAACTGTTTTTT	CASSDYGGEKLFF
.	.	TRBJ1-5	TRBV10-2	TGCGCCAGCAGTGAGGGACGGGGAACATGGCAGCCCCAGCATTTT	CASSEGRGTWQPQHF
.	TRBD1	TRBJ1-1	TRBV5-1	TGCGCCAGCAGCACGGGACAGGGCAACCCAGGGGCTTTCTTT	CASSTGQGNPGAFF
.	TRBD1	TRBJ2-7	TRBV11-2	TGTGCCAGCAGCTTGTACACCGGGACAGGGACCTACGAGCAGTACTTC	CASSLYTGTGTYEQYF